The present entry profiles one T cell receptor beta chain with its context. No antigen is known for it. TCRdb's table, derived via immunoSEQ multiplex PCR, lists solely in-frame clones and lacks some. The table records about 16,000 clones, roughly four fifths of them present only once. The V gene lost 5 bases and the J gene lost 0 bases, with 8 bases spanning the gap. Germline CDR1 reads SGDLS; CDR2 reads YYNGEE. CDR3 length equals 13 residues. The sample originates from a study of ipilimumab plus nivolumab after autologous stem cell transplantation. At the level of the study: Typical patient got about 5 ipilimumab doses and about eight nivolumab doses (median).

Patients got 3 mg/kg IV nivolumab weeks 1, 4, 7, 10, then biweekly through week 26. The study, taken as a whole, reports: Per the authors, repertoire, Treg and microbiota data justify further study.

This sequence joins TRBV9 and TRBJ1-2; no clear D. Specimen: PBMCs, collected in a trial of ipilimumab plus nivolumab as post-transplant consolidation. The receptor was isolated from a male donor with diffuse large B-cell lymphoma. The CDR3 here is CASRAGANYGYTF. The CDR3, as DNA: TGTGCCAGCAGAGCAGGAGCTAACTATGGCTACACCTTC.